The rows below give T cell receptor beta chains drawn from one sample of a study of cytomegalovirus exposure and HLA in healthy donors. Measured with immunoSEQ multiplex PCR; TCRdb has only the in-frame clones, and not every one. There are about 140,000 clones in the sample; around 80% occur only once, and 1.2% lies in the top ten. The material sequenced was PBMCs. These receptors came from a female donor in good health and CMV-seronegative. Each CDR3 is given with its conserved first and last residue. Fields, in order: CDR3 length, clone size, V gene, J gene, D gene, CDR3 protein, CDR3 DNA. The D gene is left open where the match is weak. The size entry is marked missing in some rows and otherwise reads once, few, many or a size class.

cdr3_length: 16
clone_size: -
v_call: TRBV27
j_call: TRBJ1-2
d_call: TRBD1
cdr3_aa: CASRDRGVLPNYGYTF
cdr3_nt: TGTGCCAGCAGGGACAGGGGAGTACTACCGAACTATGGCTACACCTTC

cdr3_length: 13
clone_size: -
v_call: TRBV7-6
j_call: TRBJ2-3
d_call: -
cdr3_aa: CASSLDQKDTQYF
cdr3_nt: TGTGCCAGCAGCTTAGATCAGAAAGATACGCAGTATTTT

cdr3_length: 14
clone_size: few
v_call: TRBV18
j_call: TRBJ2-7
d_call: -
cdr3_aa: CASSPETGSYEQYF
cdr3_nt: TGTGCCAGCTCACCCGAGACAGGCTCCTACGAGCAGTACTTC

cdr3_length: 12
clone_size: -
v_call: TRBV5-1
j_call: TRBJ2-7
d_call: -
cdr3_aa: CASSSSGYEQYF
cdr3_nt: TGCGCCAGCAGCTCGTCGGGGTACGAGCAGTACTTC

cdr3_length: 13
clone_size: -
v_call: TRBV29-1
j_call: TRBJ1-1
d_call: TRBD1
cdr3_aa: CSETQGARSEAFF
cdr3_nt: TGCAGCGAAACACAGGGGGCGCGGTCTGAAGCTTTCTTT

cdr3_length: 16
clone_size: once
v_call: TRBV19
j_call: TRBJ2-3
d_call: TRBD2
cdr3_aa: CASSSGLAGIKDTQYF
cdr3_nt: TGTGCCAGTAGTTCAGGACTAGCGGGAATTAAGGATACGCAGTATTTT

cdr3_length: 15
clone_size: -
v_call: TRBV19
j_call: TRBJ2-1
d_call: TRBD1
cdr3_aa: CASSQPGTGYNEQFF
cdr3_nt: TGTGCCAGTAGTCAGCCCGGGACAGGATACAATGAGCAGTTCTTC

cdr3_length: 15
clone_size: -
v_call: TRBV11-3
j_call: TRBJ2-3
d_call: -
cdr3_aa: CASSPGGWETDTQYF
cdr3_nt: TGTGCCAGCAGCCCAGGAGGGTGGGAAACAGATACGCAGTATTTT

cdr3_length: 13
clone_size: -
v_call: TRBV4-1
j_call: TRBJ2-2
d_call: -
cdr3_aa: CASSPSNTGELFF
cdr3_nt: TGCGCCAGCAGCCCTTCGAACACCGGGGAGCTGTTTTTT

cdr3_length: 13
clone_size: -
v_call: TRBV9
j_call: TRBJ2-1
d_call: TRBD2
cdr3_aa: CASSGLVYNEQFF
cdr3_nt: TGTGCCAGTTCAGGACTAGTTTACAATGAGCAGTTCTTC